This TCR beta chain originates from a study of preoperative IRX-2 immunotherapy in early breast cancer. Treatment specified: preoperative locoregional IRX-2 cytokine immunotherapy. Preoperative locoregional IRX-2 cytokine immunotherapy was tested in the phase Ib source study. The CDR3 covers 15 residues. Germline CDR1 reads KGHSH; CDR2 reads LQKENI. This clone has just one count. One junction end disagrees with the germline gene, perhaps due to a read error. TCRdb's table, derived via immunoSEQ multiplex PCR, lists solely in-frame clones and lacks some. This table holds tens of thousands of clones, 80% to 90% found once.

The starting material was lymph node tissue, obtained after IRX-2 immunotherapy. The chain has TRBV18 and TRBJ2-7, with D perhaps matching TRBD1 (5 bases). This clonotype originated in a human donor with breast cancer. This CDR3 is CASSPRDSSSYEQYF. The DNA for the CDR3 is TGTGCTAGCTCACCACGAGACAGCAGCTCCTACGAGCAGTACTTC.